A selection of T cell receptor beta chains follows, all from one sample in a study of identical twins. TCRdb passed the 5' RACE reads through MiXCR, listing each CDR3 protein once. The profile shows hundreds of thousands of distinct CDR3 sequences, approximately 9% of them singletons. These data were likewise used in another study, on yellow fever vaccine responses in identical twins.

Sequencing was carried out using PBMCs. These receptors were collected from a woman between 18 and 30 years old in good health. Each CDR3 is given with its conserved first and last residue. The order of the fields is J gene, V gene, CDR3 protein.

J gene: TRBJ1-5
V gene: TRBV5-6
CDR3 protein: CASSLAAQAYQPQHF

J gene: TRBJ2-5
V gene: TRBV7-2
CDR3 protein: CASSLDPGGLQETQYF

J gene: TRBJ1-4
V gene: TRBV7-9
CDR3 protein: CASPAGEKLFF

J gene: TRBJ1-2
V gene: TRBV27
CDR3 protein: CASSTGQGDLGGYTF

J gene: TRBJ2-5
V gene: TRBV20-1
CDR3 protein: CSARDEEGLEETQYF

J gene: TRBJ2-1
V gene: TRBV4-3
CDR3 protein: CASSQDRLAGSEQFF

J gene: TRBJ2-7
V gene: TRBV7-9
CDR3 protein: CASSPPGDRVFHEQYF

J gene: TRBJ2-5
V gene: TRBV7-3
CDR3 protein: CASSLLGRAYQETQYF

J gene: TRBJ2-3
V gene: TRBV20-1
CDR3 protein: CSAGTGFGNTDTQYF

J gene: TRBJ2-7
V gene: TRBV2
CDR3 protein: CASSSPTGAYEQYF

J gene: TRBJ1-1
V gene: TRBV5-1
CDR3 protein: CASSFTWNTEAFF

J gene: TRBJ1-4
V gene: TRBV11-2
CDR3 protein: CASSLSPGAGIRTNEKLFF

J gene: TRBJ2-1
V gene: TRBV20-1
CDR3 protein: CSARDLRPLRIHEQFF

J gene: TRBJ1-6
V gene: TRBV7-8
CDR3 protein: CASSFRTEYNSPLHF

J gene: TRBJ2-1
V gene: TRBV7-9
CDR3 protein: CASTPWGLADHNEQFF

J gene: TRBJ2-2
V gene: TRBV12-3/TRBV12-4
CDR3 protein: CASSTYVTSENTGELFF

J gene: TRBJ1-1
V gene: TRBV27
CDR3 protein: CASSSPLRVNTEAFF

J gene: TRBJ2-2
V gene: TRBV4-2
CDR3 protein: CASSHVAGELFF

J gene: TRBJ2-7
V gene: TRBV6-2/TRBV6-3
CDR3 protein: CASASIEQYF

J gene: TRBJ2-3
V gene: TRBV6-5
CDR3 protein: CASRSPADTQYF

J gene: TRBJ1-1
V gene: TRBV7-9
CDR3 protein: CASSSSALNTEAFF

J gene: TRBJ1-1
V gene: TRBV12-3/TRBV12-4
CDR3 protein: CASSFGTMNTEAFF

J gene: TRBJ1-1
V gene: TRBV12-3/TRBV12-4
CDR3 protein: CASSSQSMNTEAFF

J gene: TRBJ2-5
V gene: TRBV24-1
CDR3 protein: CATSDLPLGLAGSQETQYF

J gene: TRBJ1-4
V gene: TRBV5-1
CDR3 protein: CASSLDGIENEKLFF

J gene: TRBJ2-5
V gene: TRBV6-2/TRBV6-3
CDR3 protein: CASSSGLMYQETQYF

J gene: TRBJ2-3
V gene: TRBV12-3/TRBV12-4
CDR3 protein: CASTRTRSDTQYF

J gene: TRBJ2-3
V gene: TRBV12-3/TRBV12-4
CDR3 protein: CASVGTNTDTQYF

J gene: TRBJ2-5
V gene: TRBV20-1
CDR3 protein: CSAQHWGTTNQETQYF

J gene: TRBJ2-5
V gene: TRBV29-1
CDR3 protein: CSAVTGKSETQYF

J gene: TRBJ2-3
V gene: TRBV27
CDR3 protein: CASSLWGGASTDTQYF

J gene: TRBJ2-7
V gene: TRBV12-3/TRBV12-4
CDR3 protein: CASSLGTSGLTYEQYF

J gene: TRBJ1-1
V gene: TRBV6-1
CDR3 protein: CASSETGGGTEAFF

J gene: TRBJ2-3
V gene: TRBV3-1
CDR3 protein: CASKLAGGTDTQYF

J gene: TRBJ2-7
V gene: TRBV15
CDR3 protein: CATSRGSRDSHYEQYF

J gene: TRBJ2-1
V gene: TRBV10-3
CDR3 protein: CAISFTPRGGGEQFF

J gene: TRBJ2-7
V gene: TRBV28
CDR3 protein: CASSLPLAGVREQYF

J gene: TRBJ2-7
V gene: TRBV5-1
CDR3 protein: CASSRTVINEQYF

J gene: TRBJ1-1
V gene: TRBV6-5
CDR3 protein: CASSFRGGTVPAFF

J gene: TRBJ2-1
V gene: TRBV24-1
CDR3 protein: CATSDGTGAYRWNEQFF

J gene: TRBJ1-2
V gene: TRBV20-1
CDR3 protein: CSARDPNRVDGYTF

J gene: TRBJ2-7
V gene: TRBV4-3
CDR3 protein: CASSQDTQGEQYF

J gene: TRBJ2-3
V gene: TRBV27
CDR3 protein: CASSLSRGGLDTQYF

J gene: TRBJ2-1
V gene: TRBV12-3/TRBV12-4
CDR3 protein: CASSLVDWGGYNEQFF

J gene: TRBJ1-5
V gene: TRBV7-8
CDR3 protein: CASSHRQGSYSNQPQHF

J gene: TRBJ2-1
V gene: TRBV27
CDR3 protein: CASRTGTTISYNEQFF

J gene: TRBJ1-5
V gene: TRBV21-1
CDR3 protein: CASTTRQGNQPQHF

J gene: TRBJ2-7
V gene: TRBV27
CDR3 protein: CASSLSRMSYEQYF

J gene: TRBJ2-1
V gene: TRBV24-1
CDR3 protein: CATPGRDGFRFYEQFF

J gene: TRBJ1-1
V gene: TRBV2
CDR3 protein: CARSSSRPGQSGRNTEAFF

J gene: TRBJ2-7
V gene: TRBV29-1
CDR3 protein: CSVEDVGSRYEQYF

J gene: TRBJ2-7
V gene: TRBV7-8
CDR3 protein: CASSYPPGQAFYEQYF

J gene: TRBJ1-4
V gene: TRBV11-2
CDR3 protein: CASSRQGRALKELFF

J gene: TRBJ1-1
V gene: TRBV11-3
CDR3 protein: CASSRTGDPLNTEAFF

J gene: TRBJ2-5
V gene: TRBV28
CDR3 protein: CASSTTWEASETQYF